This T cell receptor (beta chain) is drawn from a study of spatial heterogeneity in lung cancer. About the research overall: When follow-up PBMC samples existed, they were sequenced (at a median of around 2 years after resection). Alpha-chain detections were consistently fewer than beta-chain detections among the sequences.

Time point of the sample: blood at routine non-recurrence follow-up after resection. Extraction of whole RNA from tumor, nontumor lung or frozen PBMC preceded unsorted sequencing. CDR1 and CDR2 (germline): MDHEN, SYDVKM. V gave up 5 bases and J gave up 3 bases, with 14 bases separating them. The CDR3 contains 14 residues. The library protocol tagged each TCR cDNA with a unique molecular identifier. TCRdb passed the 5' RACE reads through MiXCR, listing each CDR3 protein once. Of more than 95,000 distinct CDR3 sequences listed, 10% to 15% were seen once; the top ten hold approximately 15%. This clonotype was observed at least ten times. Antigen specificity is unknown. Whole-study findings and limits: Ubiquitous expanded tumor TCRs showed up in blood more at resection than follow-up.

The material sequenced was PBMCs, taken at follow-up. The chain couples TRBV28 to TRBJ2-7, with D unclear. The receptor comes from a male donor with early-stage non-small cell lung cancer. The CDR3 DNA follows: TGTGCCAGCAGTCCCCCCCCGTGGTTCTACGAGCAGTACTTC. The encoded protein is CASSPPPWFYEQYF.